Below are 26 T cell receptor beta chains sequenced from a single sample in a study of human T cells and chemical hapten exposure. Regarding time point: patch test 2, 6 weeks after DPC sensitization. Indicated treatment: therapeutic diphenylcyclopropenone sensitization with weekly scalp DPC. One entry per CDR3 protein results from TCRdb running MiXCR on the RACE reads. The data hold about 82,000 distinct CDR3 sequences, with 6.5% to 8% observed a single time. This sample comprised whole blood, obtained in connection with sensitization to the hapten diphenylcyclopropenone (DPC). Every receptor here comes from a woman aged 25 to 39 with alopecia areata. Some clones in this sample may be carry-over from other donors' samples.

This clonotype was picked up many times. The rearrangement links TRBV6-6 to TRBJ2-3; D remains unclear. Between the trimmed V and J ends, which lost 7 bases and 1 base, there was a span of 18 bases. The CDR3 length is 16 residues. Germline CDR1 reads MNHNY; CDR2 reads SVGAGI (reference sequence). CDR3 loop: CASTDPGIHGTDTQYF. CDR3 in DNA: TGTGCCAGCACCGACCCGGGCATCCATGGCACAGATACGCAGTATTTT.

This clonotype was picked up many times. This chain uses TRBV6-1 with TRBJ1-1; D might be TRBD1 (5 bases). In germline, CDR1 is MNHNS, CDR2 SASEGT. Trimming stripped 6 bases from V and 2 bases from J, with 13 bases between. This CDR3 spans 14 amino acids. The CDR3 sequence: CASSRDWGNTEAFF. The CDR3 DNA follows: TGTGCCAGCAGCAGGGACTGGGGTAACACTGAAGCTTTCTTT.

This clonotype was recorded at least ten times. The CDR3, as DNA: TGTGCCAGTAAGGGGACTAGCGACGCCTACAATGAGCAGTTCTTC. Its translation is CASKGTSDAYNEQFF. The genes are TRBV19 and TRBJ2-1, with 10 bases aligning to TRBD2. Germline CDR1 LNHDA, CDR2 SQIVND (reference sequence). J lost 2 bases, V lost 7 bases, and 5 bases had no gene match. CDR3 size: 15 residues.

This clonotype was recorded at least ten times. The chain carries TRBV11-2 and TRBJ2-7; TRBD2 matches 9 bases. Losses at the gene ends were 6 bases for V and 5 bases for J; bases not matched to a gene: 8. The germline CDR1 and CDR2 sequences are SGHAT and FQNNGV. This CDR3 region has 14 residues. In DNA, the CDR3 is TGTGCCAGCAGTACCATAGCGGGGGAAAACGAGCAGTACTTC. Amino acid sequence: CASSTIAGENEQYF.

A few counts support this clonotype. The chain couples TRBV29-1 to TRBJ2-1, with 9 bases identical to TRBD1. This CDR3 region has 13 residues. The V segment lost 4 bases and the J segment 9 bases; nucleotides outside the gene matches: 7. The germline V gene encodes CDR1 SQVTM and CDR2 ANQGSEA. CDR3 DNA: TGCAGCGTTGCAGGACAGGGGTGGGCTGAGCAGTTCTTC. Translating it yields CSVAGQGWAEQFF.

This clonotype appeared a few times. V is TRBV2 and J is TRBJ2-1; D call uncertain. CDR1 and CDR2 from the germline V gene are SNHLY and FYNNEI. The CDR3 has 14 amino acids. Trimming took off 1 base at V and 3 bases at J, with 7 bases between the two ends. As DNA, the CDR3 is TGTGCCAGCAGTGAAGGTGGGCACTACAATGAGCAGTTCTTC. Protein: CASSEGGHYNEQFF.

In this sample, this clonotype turned up many times. The rearrangement joins TRBV7-8 to TRBJ1-1, with D tentatively TRBD1 (5 bases). This CDR3 has 12 residues. Germline assignment: CDR1 SGHVS and CDR2 FQNEAQ. The V end lost 4 bases, the J end lost 8 bases, and 11 bases lay between the germline ends. The CDR3 reads CASSSQGGEAFF. The CDR3 bases are TGTGCCAGCAGCTCGCAGGGTGGGGAAGCTTTCTTT.

The sample holds many counts of this clonotype. The chain links TRBV27 to TRBJ2-7, with D tentatively TRBD1 (5 bases). V lost 3 bases and J lost 2, with 20 bases in between. The CDR3 has 17 amino acids. Germline V CDR1 and CDR2: MNHEY, SMNVEV (reference sequence). The CDR3 coding sequence is TGTGCCAGCAGTTTCCTCCAGACTCCGACAGTTCCCTACGAGCAGTACTTC. Protein product: CASSFLQTPTVPYEQYF.

This clonotype was recorded at least ten times. This chain links TRBV5-1 with TRBJ1-5, with D hard to call. This CDR3 region has 15 residues. Germline V gene data show CDR1 as SGHRS and CDR2 as YFSETQ. V lost 0 bases to trimming and J lost 4 bases, with 11 bases between them. The CDR3 coding sequence is TGCGCCAGCAGCTTGGCCGGGCAGGTTAATCAGCCCCAGCATTTT. The encoded protein is CASSLAGQVNQPQHF.

There are many counts of this clonotype. The chain carries TRBV5-1 and TRBJ1-4; 8 nucleotides match TRBD1. Germline V gene data show CDR1 as SGHRS and CDR2 as YFSETQ. V was pared by 4 bases and J by 0 bases, with 8 bases of the junction left unmatched. The CDR3 has 17 amino acids. The CDR3 loop is CASSLGQGGTTNEKLFF. The CDR3 DNA reads as TGCGCCAGCAGCCTAGGACAGGGTGGAACAACTAATGAAAAACTGTTTTTT.

In its sample, this clonotype was seen many times. Here the CDR3 DNA reads TGTGCCAGCAGCCAAGATCAGGGGAATGAAAAACTGTTTTTT. Protein product: CASSQDQGNEKLFF. V usage is TRBV14 and J usage is TRBJ1-4, with D possibly being TRBD1 (6 bases). Trimming removed 0 bases from V and 5 bases from J, with 7 bases in between. CDR1 is SGHDN, CDR2 FVKESK, per germline. This CDR3 contains 14 residues.

This clonotype has a count of ten or more. V is TRBV6-5 and J is TRBJ2-3; TRBD2 aligns across 11 bases. The germline gives CDR1 MNHEY, CDR2 SVGAGI. The CDR3 loop spans 16 amino acids. Germline trimming cut 6 bases from V and 2 bases from J; bases unmatched to any gene: 7. CDR3: CASSPYSGGVTDTQYF. CDR3 DNA sequence: TGTGCCAGCAGCCCTTATAGCGGGGGGGTCACAGATACGCAGTATTTT.

On this clonotype: This may be a read error, as it is one base from a much larger clone. J is TRBJ1-5 and V is TRBV3-1; D perhaps matches TRBD1 (5 bases). This CDR3 spans 17 amino acids. V lost 0 bases to trimming and J lost 5 bases, with 17 bases between them. The V gene's germline CDR1 is LGHDT and CDR2 YNNKEL (reference sequence). In DNA, the CDR3 is TGTGCCAGCAGCCAAGATAGTTCAGGGTGGGGGTATCAGCCCCAGCATTTT. As protein: CASSQDSSGWGYQPQHF.

This clonotype has only a few counts. This chain joins TRBV25-1 and TRBJ1-2; D remains ambiguous. Germline V gene sequence: CDR1 MGHDK, CDR2 SYGVNS. The CDR3 is 12 amino acids. The V gene lost 5 bases and the J gene lost 2 bases, with 6 bases spanning the gap. CDR3 protein: CASSQTNYGYTF. The DNA of the CDR3 is TGTGCCAGCAGTCAGACGAACTATGGCTACACCTTC.

A remark on this clonotype: Being one base from a much bigger clone, this may be a read error. V is TRBV12-3 or TRBV12-4 and J is TRBJ2-5; the match to TRBD2 covers 7 bases. CDR3 length equals 12 residues. The CDR3 region is CASRSGGETQCF. CDR3 coding DNA: TGTGCCAGCAGATCGGGAGGAGAGACCCAGTGCTTC.

The rearrangement uses TRBV20-1 and TRBJ1-4; no clear D gene. The V gene's germline CDR1 is DFQATT and CDR2 SNEGSKA (reference sequence). This CDR3 is 12 amino acids long. V was trimmed by 6 bases and J by 8 bases, leaving 13 bases between them. In nucleotides, the CDR3 is TGCAGTGCGGCGGCTCGCGGGGAAAAACTGTTTTTT. It is translated as CSAAARGEKLFF.

This clonotype occurred many times. J is TRBJ1-1 and V is TRBV6-5; no clear D. Germline V CDR1 and CDR2: MNHEY, SVGAGI. CDR3 length: 13 amino acids. Trimming cost V 3 bases and J 5 bases, with 10 bases left between them. CDR3 protein: CASSYQRATEAFF. CDR3 coding DNA: TGTGCCAGCAGTTATCAGAGAGCGACTGAAGCTTTCTTT.

This clonotype turned up a few times. The chain has TRBV6-6 and TRBJ1-5; perhaps TRBD1 as D (5 bases). This CDR3 comprises 16 residues. CDR1 MNHNY and CDR2 SVGAGI come from the germline V gene (reference sequence). V shed 0 bases and J shed 3 bases, with 12 bases lying between them. The CDR3 loop reads CASSYSRGSINQPQHF. The CDR3, as DNA: TGTGCCAGCAGTTACTCGAGGGGATCCATCAATCAGCCCCAGCATTTT.

This clonotype was observed at least ten times. Here the CDR3 reads CASSSQTSGADNEQFF. The DNA of the CDR3 is TGTGCCAGCAGCTCCCAGACTAGCGGGGCAGACAATGAGCAGTTCTTC. The genes are TRBV7-9 and TRBJ2-1; the match to TRBD2 covers 11 bases. Per germline, CDR1 SEHNR and CDR2 FQNEAQ (reference sequence). Trimming at V came to 4 bases and at J to 5 bases, leaving 7 bases not matched to a gene. The CDR3 extends over 16 amino acids. Looking up the rest from reference TRBV7-9 and TRBJ2-1 gives the full variable domain: DTGVSQNPRHKITKRGQNVTFRCDPISEHNRLYWYRQTLGQGPEFLTYFQNEAQLEKSRLLSDRFSAERPKGSFSTLEIQRTEQGDSAMYLCASSSQTSGADNEQFFGPGTRLTVL.

In its sample, this clonotype was seen many times. V usage is TRBV29-1 and J usage is TRBJ1-2; the D gene is possibly TRBD1 (6 bases). V was clipped by 1 base and J by 4 bases, with 10 bases between them. The germline V gene encodes CDR1 SQVTM and CDR2 ANQGSEA. The CDR3 is made up of 13 amino acids. Here the CDR3 reads CSVEGRGAYGYTF. In DNA form, the CDR3 reads TGCAGCGTTGAAGGCCGGGGGGCCTATGGCTACACCTTC.

Comments on this clonotype: This sequence may be a read error, since a much larger clone differs from it by one base. This chain joins TRBV19 and TRBJ2-1; the D call may be TRBD1 or TRBD2 (7 bases each). Germline V gene sequence: CDR1 LNHDA, CDR2 SQIVND (reference sequence). The CDR3 has 15 amino acids. The CDR3 reads CASTSGGGSYNEQIF. The CDR3 nucleotides are TGTGCCAGTACCTCAGGGGGGGGGTCCTACAATGAGCAGATCTTC.

The chain has TRBV7-8 and TRBJ1-3, with D maybe TRBD1 (5 bases). Germline V gene lookup returns CDR1 SGHVS and CDR2 FQNEAQ. The ends were cut back, 8 bases at V and 4 bases at J, with 9 bases in the middle. The CDR3 is 12 residues long. DNA of the CDR3: TGTGCCAGCGGTAACAGGGGAAACACCATATATTTT. Residues: CASGNRGNTIYF.

Comment on this clonotype: This may come from a read error, since a much larger clone is one base off. The CDR3 does not close with the conserved phenylalanine or tryptophan, likely indicating a read error. CDR3 in amino acids: CASSLLAGNEKLFL. CDR3 nucleotide sequence: TGTGCCAGCAGTTTGTTGGCAGGGAACGAAAAACTGTTTCTT. The chain is built from TRBV12-3 or TRBV12-4 and TRBJ1-4; weak D call: TRBD1 (5 bases). The V gene lost 3 bases and the J gene lost 8 bases, with 13 bases spanning the gap. This CDR3 spans 14 amino acids.

Many counts were recorded for this clonotype. This chain connects TRBV4-2 to TRBJ2-6; D might be TRBD1 or TRBD2, each matching 5 bases. The V and J ends lost 0 bases and 0 bases respectively, with 12 bases between them. CDR1 LGHNA and CDR2 YNFKEQ come from the germline V gene. The CDR3 extends over 18 amino acids. CDR3 sequence: CASSQDGGQTSGANVLTF. Written as DNA, the CDR3 is TGTGCCAGCAGCCAAGATGGAGGACAAACCTCTGGGGCCAACGTCCTGACTTTC.

This clonotype was detected ten times or more. The chain is built from TRBV2 and TRBJ2-3; the match to TRBD1 covers 9 bases. CDR3 length: 18 residues. V was clipped by 6 bases and J by 6 bases; unmatched bases: 19. Germline V gene lookup returns CDR1 SNHLY and CDR2 FYNNEI. The CDR3 here is CASRRGRGRQGEGDTQYF. Written as DNA, the CDR3 is TGTGCCAGCAGACGGGGACGGGGTAGACAGGGGGAGGGGGATACGCAGTATTTT. The complete variable domain, with remaining parts taken from reference TRBV2 and TRBJ2-3, reads EPEVTQTPSHQVTQMGQEVILRCVPISNHLYFYWYRQILGQKVEFLVSFYNNEISEKSEIFDDQFSVERPDGSNFTLKIRSTKLEDSAMYFCASRRGRGRQGEGDTQYFGPGTRLTVL.

This sequence joins TRBV20-1 and TRBJ1-1, with unresolved D. V dropped 3 bases and J dropped 0 bases, with 8 bases sitting between them. Germline-derived CDR1 and CDR2 are DFQATT and SNEGSKA (reference sequence). There are 13 residues in the CDR3. The CDR3 loop reads CSARERVNTEAFF. CDR3 in DNA: TGCAGTGCTAGGGAGAGGGTGAACACTGAAGCTTTCTTT.